This T cell receptor (beta chain) was identified during a study of T cells in Graves' hyperthyroidism and ophthalmopathy. In germline, CDR1 is SEHNR, CDR2 FQNEAQ (reference sequence). The CDR3 is made up of 12 amino acids. V lost 2 bases to trimming and J lost 8 bases, with 7 bases between them. RNA transcripts were the template for amplifying TCR beta CDR3 regions. HTBI primers were used for first-round RT-PCR of the TCR CDR3. TCRdb re-derived calls from the multiplex PCR reads in MiXCR, one entry per CDR3 protein. The repertoire holds 400,000 or so distinct CDR3 sequences, with roughly 14% as singletons. This clonotype was seen many times.

The sample taken for sequencing was blood. The chain joins TRBV7-9 to TRBJ2-1; a possible D gene is TRBD1 (6 bases). This TCR came from a woman aged 30 to 39 with Graves' ophthalmopathy. In DNA, the CDR3 is TGTGCCAGCAGCTTAAGACAGGATGAGCAGTTCTTC. Translation gives CASSLRQDEQFF.